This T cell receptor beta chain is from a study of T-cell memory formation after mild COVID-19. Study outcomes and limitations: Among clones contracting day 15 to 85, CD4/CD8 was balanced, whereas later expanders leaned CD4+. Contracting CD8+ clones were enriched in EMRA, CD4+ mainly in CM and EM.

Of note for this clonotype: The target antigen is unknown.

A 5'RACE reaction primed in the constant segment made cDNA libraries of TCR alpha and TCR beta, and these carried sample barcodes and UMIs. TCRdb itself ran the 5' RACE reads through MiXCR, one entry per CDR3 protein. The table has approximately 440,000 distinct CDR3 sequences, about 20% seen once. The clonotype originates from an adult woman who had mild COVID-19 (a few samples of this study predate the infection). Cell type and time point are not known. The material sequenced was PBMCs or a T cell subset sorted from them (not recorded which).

DNA of the CDR3: TGTGCCAGCAGCTTATCCTGGAGTACCACTGAAGCTTTCTTT. Amino acid sequence: CASSLSWSTTEAFF. The V call is TRBV7-2, the J call TRBJ1-1; D is uncertain. Deletions cut 2 bases from V and 4 bases from J, with 11 bases between. Germline-derived CDR1 and CDR2 are SGHTA and FQGNSA. CDR3 size: 14 residues.